This entry describes one TCR beta chain. The antigen is not known. TCRdb's table, derived via immunoSEQ multiplex PCR, lists solely in-frame clones and lacks some. The table records 70,000 to 90,000 clones, approximately 85% of them present only once. These data belong to a study of a mutant IDH1 vaccine in newly diagnosed glioma. This CDR3 spans 14 amino acids. The germline V and J ends were trimmed by 1 base and 6 bases, with 7 bases remaining between them. The germline CDR1 and CDR2 sequences are SGHTA and FQGNSA. The time point denotes: week 23, last vaccination. The investigators gave 300 ug of mutant IDH1 20-mer peptide in each vaccine dose, together with topical imiquimod.

This TCR was recovered from a man aged 25 to 45 with glioma. Some clones in this sample may be carry-over from other donors' samples. Sample: PBMCs, taken from a glioma patient whose treatment included an IDH1 peptide vaccine. The chain recombines TRBV7-2 with TRBJ1-6; D call uncertain. CDR3 in DNA: TGTGCCAGCAGCTTAGAGGCGATTAATTCACCCCTCCACTTT. It codes for CASSLEAINSPLHF.